The clone carrying this TCR beta chain was detected once. The data derive from a study of cytomegalovirus exposure and HLA in healthy donors. CDR1 and CDR2 (germline): SNHLY, FYNNEI. The CDR3 extends over 14 amino acids. Trimming stripped 7 bases from V and 3 bases from J, with 12 bases between. The PCR contained 60 Vbeta and 13 Jbeta primers. Libraries were prepared by immunoSEQ multiplex PCR; TCRdb keeps only in-frame clonotypes and omits some of them. The sample includes approximately 100,000 clones, approximately 80% of them seen just once. This receptor was identified in a woman aged 18-30 years in good health and CMV-seropositive. The V call is TRBV2, the J call TRBJ2-2; TRBD2 might be the D (6 bases). Input material: PBMCs. The CDR3 spells CASIRDSYTGELFF. Here the CDR3 DNA reads TGTGCCAGCATCCGGGACTCCTACACCGGGGAGCTGTTTTTT.